This TCR beta chain was sequenced during a study of cytotoxic CD8 clonotypes in ibrutinib-treated CLL. Study-wide context: Partial responses totalled roughly 24 and complete responses 2; after median about 67 months, about 15 remained remitted and approximately twelve progressed. Samples had a mean of roughly 280,000 productive templates and some 88,000 productive rearrangements. After treatment lasting a median 12 months, range 6 to 36, response samples were collected.

The targeted sequencing depth was 1 in 200,000 to 1 in 1 million T cells. The assay was immunoSEQ multiplex PCR, and TCRdb's table has in-frame clones only and misses some. The sample contains about 76,000 clones, 70% to 90% of which appear only once. Trimming cost V 6 bases and J 1 base, with 3 bases left between them. This CDR3 comprises 11 residues. The germline V gene encodes CDR1 MNHEY and CDR2 SVGAGI. In its sample, this clone was seen a few times. This chain joins TRBV6-5 and TRBJ1-1; unclear D gene. The sequenced sample was PBMCs, obtained before ibrutinib treatment. The origin of this receptor is a human donor with chronic lymphocytic leukemia. The CDR3 nucleotides read TGTGCCAGCAGGAAGAACACTGAAGCTTTCTTT. The encoded protein is CASRKNTEAFF.